These 14 T cell receptor beta chains came from one sample sequenced in a study of blood T cell repertoires in COVID-19 (dated by TCRdb to about 2020). To prepare the library, the immunoSEQ multiplex PCR assay was applied. This immuneACCESS table, as held by TCRdb, lists in-frame sequences with V and J called but not all clones. Of the missing ones, under half trace to an unresolved V gene in checked studies; the others have no known cause. The sample table records approximately 100,000 clones; approximately 92% of these occur just once. Over 5.5% of the sample comes from the top ten. The specimen sequenced was peripheral blood. All receptors come from a middle-aged man with active COVID-19.

V is TRBV7-3 and J is TRBJ1-1, with TRBD1 matching 7 bases. The CDR3 is 16 amino acids. CDR1 and CDR2 from the germline V gene are SGHTA and FQGTGA. The trim removed 1 base at V and 0 bases at J, leaving 5 bases unmatched. CDR3 loop: CASSLSYDRVNTEAFF. CDR3 coding DNA: TGTGCCAGCAGCTTAAGTTACGACAGGGTGAACACTGAAGCTTTCTTT.

V and J are TRBV7-9 and TRBJ1-1; 7 bases line up with TRBD1. Trimming cost V 5 bases and J 6 bases; bases outside gene matches: 15. Germline V lookup: CDR1 SEHNR, CDR2 FQNEAQ (reference sequence). The CDR3 totals 16 residues. The CDR3: CASSQLRGRTKAEAFF. The DNA for the CDR3 is TGTGCCAGCAGCCAACTCAGGGGGAGGACTAAAGCTGAAGCTTTCTTT.

J is TRBJ2-7 and V is TRBV6-1, with 7 bases lining up with TRBD2. The CDR3 consists of 15 residues. Per the germline V gene, CDR1 is MNHNS and CDR2 is SASEGT. J lost 3 bases, V lost 2 bases, and 7 bases had no gene match. CDR3 loop: CASSETSGTFYEQYF. The CDR3 DNA sequence: TGTGCCAGCAGTGAAACCAGCGGGACTTTCTACGAGCAGTACTTC.

This chain links TRBV7-9 with TRBJ2-1; 8 bases align to TRBD2. The germline gives CDR1 SEHNR, CDR2 FQNEAQ (reference sequence). The CDR3 covers 17 residues. J was trimmed by 5 bases and V by 7 bases; bases with no gene match: 16. The CDR3 DNA reads as TGTGCCAGCACCAATGGGGGACGGGAGGGCCCCGACAATGAGCAGTTCTTC. Its protein product is CASTNGGREGPDNEQFF.

The V and J genes are TRBV30 and TRBJ1-3; no reliable D call. The CDR3 is 13 amino acids. Germline V gene data show CDR1 as GTSNPN and CDR2 as SVGIG (reference sequence). Between the trimmed V and J ends, which lost 0 bases and 4 bases, there was a span of 7 bases. The CDR3 is CAWSVTVGNTIYF. CDR3 bases: TGTGCCTGGAGTGTTACAGTCGGAAACACCATATATTTT.

CDR3 sequence reads: CASSLTSGRLDTQYF. The CDR3 nucleotides are TGTGCCAGCAGCTTGACTAGCGGGAGGTTGGATACGCAGTATTTT. This chain links TRBV5-4 with TRBJ2-3; 12 positions agree with TRBD2. The germline CDR1 and CDR2 sequences are SGHNT and YYREEE (reference sequence). Losses at the gene ends were 1 base for V and 6 bases for J; bases not matched to a gene: 3. The CDR3 consists of 15 residues.

The V call is TRBV9, the J call TRBJ2-1, with 14 bases aligning to TRBD2. Germline V gene lookup returns CDR1 SGDLS and CDR2 YYNGEE. The junction had 6 bases not matched to a gene; V was cut back by 3 bases and J by 4 bases. The CDR3 contains 17 residues. CDR3 nucleotides: TGTGCCAGCAGCGACCAAGGGACTAGCGGGGGATACAATGAGCAGTTCTTC. This gives the protein CASSDQGTSGGYNEQFF.

This clone has a single count. This chain uses TRBV6-5 with TRBJ2-1, with D perhaps matching TRBD2 (5 bases). From germline, CDR1 is MNHEY and CDR2 SVGAGI. The V gene lost 8 bases and the J gene lost 0 bases, with 11 bases spanning the gap. The length of the CDR3 is 14 residues. The CDR3 region is CASHSGYSYNEQFF. In DNA, the CDR3 is TGTGCCAGCCATTCGGGATACTCCTACAATGAGCAGTTCTTC.

The chain is built from TRBV6-2 or TRBV6-3 and TRBJ2-7, with TRBD2 identical over 9 bases. Unmatched junction bases numbered 6, after V lost 6 bases and J lost 6 bases. Germline loops: CDR1 MNHEY, CDR2 SVGEGT. This CDR3 has 13 residues. The CDR3 nucleotides read TGTGCCAGCAGCGGGACTAGCTACGGCGAGCAGTACTTC. It yields the protein CASSGTSYGEQYF.

The chain joins TRBV5-6 to TRBJ1-1, with D possibly TRBD1 on 6 matching bases. Germline V lookup: CDR1 SGHDT, CDR2 YYEEEE. The CDR3 spans 14 residues. V was pared by 6 bases and J by 1 base, with 13 bases between. The CDR3 DNA reads as TGTGCCAGCACCCCAACGACAGGGAACACTGAAGCTTTCTTT. This encodes CASTPTTGNTEAFF.

This chain links TRBV5-1 with TRBJ2-3; possibly TRBD2 for D (6 bases). V gave up 6 bases and J gave up 5 bases, with 19 bases separating them. CDR1 and CDR2 (germline): SGHRS, YFSETQ. CDR3 length equals 15 residues. The CDR3 region has the DNA TGCGCCAGCAAGGAGACGGGAGAGGAGGTAGATACGCAGTATTTT. This sequence encodes CASKETGEEVDTQYF.

The V call is TRBV2, the J call TRBJ2-2, with TRBD1 identical over 10 bases. CDR1 and CDR2 (germline): SNHLY, FYNNEI. V shed 5 bases, J shed 9 bases, and the junction held 6 bases outside the gene matches. There are 14 residues in the CDR3. CDR3 residues: CASSPDRGSRELFF. The CDR3 region has the DNA TGTGCCAGCAGTCCGGACAGGGGGAGCCGGGAGCTGTTTTTT.

This chain links TRBV29-1 with TRBJ2-2; 9 bases match TRBD2. CDR3 size: 14 residues. The V gene end was trimmed by 4 bases and the J gene end by 8 bases; junction bases not matched to a gene: 8. Germline values: CDR1 SQVTM, CDR2 ANQGSEA. The CDR3 reads CSVVVAGVSGELFF. The CDR3 bases are TGCAGCGTTGTGGTAGCGGGAGTGAGTGGGGAGCTGTTTTTT.

The CDR3 region has the DNA TGCGCCAGCAGCCCGGAGGCAAATACCGGGAATTCACCCCTCCACTTT. It translates to CASSPEANTGNSPLHF. The chain combines TRBV5-1 with TRBJ1-6; D ambiguous. This CDR3 has 16 residues. The V gene's germline CDR1 is SGHRS and CDR2 YFSETQ. Trimming stripped 4 bases from V and 7 bases from J, with 18 bases between. Together with reference TRBV5-1 and TRBJ1-6, the CDR3 gives the full variable domain: KAGVTQTPRYLIKTRGQQVTLSCSPISGHRSVSWYQQTPGQGLQFLFEYFSETQRNKGNFPGRFSGRQFSNSRSEMNVSTLELGDSALYLCASSPEANTGNSPLHFGNGTRLTVT.